This TCR beta chain originates from a study of T cell changes during pregnancy in multiple sclerosis. This CDR3 has 14 residues. The germline gives CDR1 SGHNT, CDR2 YENEEA. Deletions cut 1 base from V and 4 bases from J, with 9 bases between. Clones were sequenced by immunoSEQ multiplex PCR, and TCRdb holds only the in-frame ones, with some missing. The repertoire includes 40,000 to 60,000 clones, 92% of them detected once, and 0.45% to 0.65% sits in the top ten. The sample consisted of CD4+ T cells from peripheral blood mononuclear cells, taken after pregnancy. The genes are TRBV11-3 and TRBJ2-3, with D possibly matching TRBD2 (6 bases). The origin of this receptor is a female donor with multiple sclerosis, enrolled in a pregnancy study. In DNA, the CDR3 is TGTGCCAGCAGCTTAGGCGGGACCTCAGATACGCAGTATTTT. Encoded protein: CASSLGGTSDTQYF.